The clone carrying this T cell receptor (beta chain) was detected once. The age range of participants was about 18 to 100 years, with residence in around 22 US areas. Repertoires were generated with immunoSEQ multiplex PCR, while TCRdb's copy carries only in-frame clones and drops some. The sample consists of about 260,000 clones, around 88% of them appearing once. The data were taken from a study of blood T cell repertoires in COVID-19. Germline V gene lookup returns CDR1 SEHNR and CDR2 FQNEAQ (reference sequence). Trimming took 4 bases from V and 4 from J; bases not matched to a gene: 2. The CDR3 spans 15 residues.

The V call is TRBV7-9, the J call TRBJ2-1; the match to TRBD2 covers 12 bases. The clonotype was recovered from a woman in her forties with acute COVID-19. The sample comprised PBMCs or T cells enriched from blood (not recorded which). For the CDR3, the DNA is TGTGCCAGCAGCTCTGGACTAGCGGGATACAATGAGCAGTTCTTC. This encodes CASSSGLAGYNEQFF. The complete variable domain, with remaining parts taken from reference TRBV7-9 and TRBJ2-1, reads DTGVSQNPRHKITKRGQNVTFRCDPISEHNRLYWYRQTLGQGPEFLTYFQNEAQLEKSRLLSDRFSAERPKGSFSTLEIQRTEQGDSAMYLCASSSGLAGYNEQFFGPGTRLTVL.